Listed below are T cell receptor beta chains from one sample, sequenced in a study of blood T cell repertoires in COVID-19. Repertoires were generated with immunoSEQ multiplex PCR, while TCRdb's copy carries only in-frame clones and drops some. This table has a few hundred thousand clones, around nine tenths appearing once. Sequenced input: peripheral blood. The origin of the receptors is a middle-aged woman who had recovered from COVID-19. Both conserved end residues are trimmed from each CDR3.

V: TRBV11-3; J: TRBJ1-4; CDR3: ASSLEGQANEKLF
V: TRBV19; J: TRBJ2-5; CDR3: ASSGQYQETQY
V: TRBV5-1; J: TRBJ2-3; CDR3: ASSSTSGRAVADTQY
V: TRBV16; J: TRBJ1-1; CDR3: ASSQSQGDTEAF
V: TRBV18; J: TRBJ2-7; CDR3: ASSPVRREKGEQY
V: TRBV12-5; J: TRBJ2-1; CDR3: ASGFGQREPYNEQF
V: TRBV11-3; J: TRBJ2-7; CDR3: ASSLDAASEQY
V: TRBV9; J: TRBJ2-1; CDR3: ASSVLAASSYNEQF
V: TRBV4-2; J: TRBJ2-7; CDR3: ASSQAVAGDYEQY
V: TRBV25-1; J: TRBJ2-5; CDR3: ASSEYIGQDETQY
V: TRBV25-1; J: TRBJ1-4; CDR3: ASSAGQQSLTTNEKLF
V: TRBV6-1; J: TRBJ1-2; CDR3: ASSESPGGEGGYT
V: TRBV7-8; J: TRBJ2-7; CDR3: ASSDGTGSYEQY
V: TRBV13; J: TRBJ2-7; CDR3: ASSPRGQGSREQY
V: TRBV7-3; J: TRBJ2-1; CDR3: ASTPTPGLAGNEQF
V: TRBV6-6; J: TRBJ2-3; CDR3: ASTIAGGGTDTQY
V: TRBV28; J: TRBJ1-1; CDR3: ASSQPTGSTEAF
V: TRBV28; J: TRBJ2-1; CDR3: ASRPGTSGRPSVLVQF
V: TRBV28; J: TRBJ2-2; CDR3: ASSYRGVGTGELF
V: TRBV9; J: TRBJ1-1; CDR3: ASSVVTTGVAEAF
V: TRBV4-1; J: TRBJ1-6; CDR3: ASSQDPMSSYNSPLH
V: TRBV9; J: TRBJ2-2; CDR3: ASSVAGQAGTGELF
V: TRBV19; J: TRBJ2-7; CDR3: ASSQRGLAGGRYEQY
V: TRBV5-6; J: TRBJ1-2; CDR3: ASSEGLSAQYGYT
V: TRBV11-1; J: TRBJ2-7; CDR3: ASSQSTGSEQY
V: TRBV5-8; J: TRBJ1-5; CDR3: ASSLMGGELQPQH
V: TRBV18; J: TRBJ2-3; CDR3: ASSRNSGRTDTQY
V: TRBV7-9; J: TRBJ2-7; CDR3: ASSSTPGTSGIYEQY
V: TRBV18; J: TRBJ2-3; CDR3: ASSPLLGRESHTQY
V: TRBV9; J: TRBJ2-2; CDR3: ASSFLSLAGAGELF
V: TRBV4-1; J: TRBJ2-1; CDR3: ASSQDPPGLAGDNEQF
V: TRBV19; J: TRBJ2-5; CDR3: ASSIAGHQQETQY
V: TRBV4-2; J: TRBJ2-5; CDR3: ASSLRLMGAGEGKETQY
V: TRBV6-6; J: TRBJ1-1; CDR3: ASSYRGAGTEAF
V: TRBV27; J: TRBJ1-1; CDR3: ASSLQRNTEAF
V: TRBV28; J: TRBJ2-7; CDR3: ASSLWGPYEQY
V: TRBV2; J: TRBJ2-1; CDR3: ASSRLAGGPNEQF
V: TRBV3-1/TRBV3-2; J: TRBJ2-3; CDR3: ASSQGQGVGPDTQY
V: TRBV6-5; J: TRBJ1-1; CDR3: ASGRSEAF
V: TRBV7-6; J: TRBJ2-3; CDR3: ASSRPALWTSAAGTDTQY
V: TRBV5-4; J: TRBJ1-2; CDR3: ASSLSGGFYGYT
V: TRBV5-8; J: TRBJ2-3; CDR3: ASSLYWASGSADTQY
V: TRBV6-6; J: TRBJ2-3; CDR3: ASSSGRDQSTDTQY
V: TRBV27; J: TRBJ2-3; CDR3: ASRKVSGQKWQDTQY
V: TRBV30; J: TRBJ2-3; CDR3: AWVAGGADTQY
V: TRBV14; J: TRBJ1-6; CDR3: ASSQRGSSSPLH
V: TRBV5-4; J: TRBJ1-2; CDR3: ASSLGGLKHSYGYT
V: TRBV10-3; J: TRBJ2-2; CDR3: AIRPGLEVGSNTGELF
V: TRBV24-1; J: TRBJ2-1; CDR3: ATSAAGDLRDEQF